This T cell receptor (beta chain) was recorded in a study of monozygotic twins with inflammatory bowel disease. Study-level results: IBD-affected twins scored below their healthy co-twins in TCRbeta diversity (inverse Simpson). The existence of one strong signal or clonotype linked to IBD lacked support.

In the case of this clonotype: The target antigen is unknown.

Investigators pulled total RNA out of whole blood and did not sort T cells. Template switching introduced UMIs that contain a 6-nucleotide sample barcode. From its re-call of the 5' RACE reads, TCRdb lists each CDR3 protein once, without DNA. The sample holds some 210,000 distinct CDR3 sequences. This CDR3 region has 13 residues. Germline lookup yields CDR1 MNHNS and CDR2 SASEGT. The sample taken for sequencing was blood. The chain links TRBV6-1 to TRBJ1-1. This clonotype was sampled from a human donor with ulcerative colitis or Crohn's disease, or a healthy co-twin of an affected twin (not recorded which). The chain's CDR3 is CASSGSGRTEAFF.